One and the same sample provided the 11 T cell receptor beta chains below, sequenced in a study of shared clonotypes between healthy human individuals. Generated by immunoSEQ multiplex PCR, the TCRdb table keeps only in-frame clones and is missing some. Of roughly 2 million clones in the sample, under 97% were seen once. The sample comprised naive CD4+ T cells sorted from blood. Subset of the sample: CD45RA+ positively selected. The receptors originated from a man younger than 30 in good health.

The chain couples TRBV5-1 to TRBJ2-7; D is possibly TRBD2 (6 bases). The CDR3 totals 15 residues. Trimming took 4 bases from V and 4 from J, leaving 18 bases between them. In germline, CDR1 is SGHRS, CDR2 YFSETQ. CDR3 nucleotide sequence: TGCGCCAGCAGCCCTGGTAGTTTGAGCGGGTACGAGCAGTACTTC. Amino acid sequence: CASSPGSLSGYEQYF.

This chain uses TRBV14 with TRBJ2-5, with 7 nucleotides matching TRBD2. Trimming took 10 bases from V and 1 from J; bases not matched to a gene: 36. The germline V gene has CDR1 SGHDN and CDR2 FVKESK. The CDR3 has 23 residues. CDR3 protein: CATDPTKERKIYVGLHTQETQYF. CDR3 DNA: TGTGCCACCGATCCGACAAAAGAACGCAAAATTTATGTGGGACTACATACCCAAGAGACCCAGTACTTC.

This clone was found once. The rearrangement joins TRBV4-1 to TRBJ1-6; D is unclear. Looked up from germline, CDR1 is MGHRA and CDR2 is YSYEKL. This CDR3 region has 14 residues. Trimming shortened V by 0 bases and J by 9 bases, and 9 bases separated the two germline ends. CDR3 residues: CASSQELRISPLHF. In nucleotides, the CDR3 is TGCGCCAGCAGCCAAGAGCTGCGCATTTCACCCCTCCACTTT.

V is TRBV5-1 and J is TRBJ2-2; TRBD1 matches at 8 bases. The length of the CDR3 is 17 residues. CDR1 and CDR2 from the germline V gene are SGHRS and YFSETQ. J gave up 1 base and V 0 bases, and 5 bases lay outside the gene matches. CDR3 region: CASSLDPGTGNTGELFF. The CDR3 nucleotides are TGCGCCAGCAGCTTGGATCCCGGGACAGGGAACACCGGGGAGCTGTTTTTT.

This chain uses TRBV5-1 with TRBJ1-1, with D perhaps TRBD1 (6 bases). Trimming shortened V by 1 base and J by 0 bases, and 13 bases separated the two germline ends. The CDR3 contains 16 residues. Germline assignment: CDR1 SGHRS and CDR2 YFSETQ. The CDR3 spells CASSLSSGQMNTEAFF. The CDR3 DNA reads TGCGCCAGCAGCTTGAGCTCAGGACAGATGAACACTGAAGCTTTCTTT.

A note on this clone: At one end, the junction sequence differs from germline, possibly due to a read error. The chain combines TRBV7-7 with TRBJ2-7; no definite D call. CDR3 size: 13 residues. Per the germline V gene, CDR1 is SSHAT and CDR2 is FNYEAQ (reference sequence). This CDR3 is CASSFWLSYEQYF. Here the CDR3 DNA reads TGTGCTAGCAGCTTTTGGTTATCCTACGAGCAGTACTTC. Combining the CDR3 with reference TRBV7-7 and TRBJ2-7 gives the whole variable domain GAGVSQSPRYKVTKRGQDVTLRCDPISSHATLYWYQQALGQGPEFLTYFNYEAQPDKSGLPSDRFSAERPEGSISTLTIQRTEQRDSAMYRCASSFWLSYEQYFGPGTRLTVT.

This chain connects TRBV7-2 to TRBJ2-5; D gene ambiguous. The V end was cut by 5 bases, the J end by 0 bases, with 7 bases between. The CDR3 length is 13 residues. Germline V gene data show CDR1 as SGHTA and CDR2 as FQGNSA. CDR3 nucleotides: TGTGCCAGCAGCACTCCTAACCAAGAGACCCAGTACTTC. Encoded protein: CASSTPNQETQYF.

The chain has TRBV5-1 and TRBJ1-2; a weak D match, TRBD1 (6 bases). This CDR3 has 14 residues. V was pared by 4 bases and J by 4 bases, with 14 bases between. Per germline, CDR1 SGHRS and CDR2 YFSETQ. The CDR3 spells CASSGGSVSYGYTF. In DNA, the CDR3 is TGCGCCAGCAGCGGGGGCAGCGTAAGCTATGGCTACACCTTC.

The chain is built from TRBV2 and TRBJ1-2, with 9 positions matching TRBD1. V was pared by 4 bases and J by 8 bases, with 11 bases of the junction left unmatched. Germline CDR1 reads SNHLY; CDR2 reads FYNNEI. The CDR3 totals 15 residues. The chain's CDR3 is CASSVTGTGYSGYTF. The CDR3 DNA reads as TGTGCCAGCAGTGTGACCGGGACAGGGTATTCGGGCTACACCTTC.

This clone came up once. The chain links TRBV5-6 to TRBJ2-3; D not certain. The CDR3 extends over 13 amino acids. From germline, CDR1 is SGHDT and CDR2 YYEEEE. The germline V and J ends were trimmed by 1 base and 13 bases, with 16 bases remaining between them. CDR3 residues: CASSLLSDSPKYF. DNA for the CDR3: TGTGCCAGCAGCTTGCTGAGCGACTCGCCCAAGTATTTT.

This chain links TRBV18 with TRBJ1-1, with 8 positions matching TRBD1. Germline CDR1 reads KGHSH; CDR2 reads LQKENI. The junction had 4 bases not matched to a gene; V was cut back by 4 bases and J by 3 bases. The CDR3 runs to 14 residues. The CDR3 loop reads CASSLLGQDTEAFF. The CDR3 DNA follows: TGTGCCAGCTCACTTCTGGGACAGGACACTGAAGCTTTCTTT.